This T cell receptor beta chain was recovered during a study of blood T cells in healthy people across ages. The length of the CDR3 is 11 residues. The V gene's germline CDR1 is SQVTM and CDR2 ANQGSEA. V lost 8 bases and J 5 bases, leaving 10 bases between the germline ends. A J-beta primer mix and a sample-barcoded 5' primer were used in a second PCR of roughly 7 to 12 cycles. Each cDNA molecule carried a tag from a template-switch adaptor that contained 12 random nucleotides. Sequencing yielded, for each sample, at least 3 million paired-end reads carrying CDR3. Each CDR3 protein is one row after TCRdb ran MiXCR on the 5' RACE reads. The sample includes roughly 730,000 distinct CDR3 sequences, around 50% of them seen just once. Every donor contributed 7.5 to 10 milliliters of peripheral blood by blood draw.

The chain joins TRBV29-1 to TRBJ2-1; D gene unclear. This TCR derives from a man between 35 and 55 years old in good health. The sample taken for sequencing was blood. The CDR3 loop reads CSSGPNNEQFF. In DNA, the CDR3 is TGCAGCTCGGGCCCAAACAATGAGCAGTTCTTC.